These 9 T cell receptor beta chains originate from one sample sequenced in a study of T cell clusters in autoimmune cytopenias. TRB was amplified from roughly 0.25 ug of peripheral blood genomic DNA per sample. TRB was amplified by touch-down multiplex PCR, primer pools A and B combined. TCRdb reprocessed the multiplex PCR reads and stores each CDR3 protein as one record, lacking DNA. Here the sample table reports about 6,900 distinct CDR3 sequences. The same data also contributed to another study, on T cell repertoires in aging, cancer and after chemotherapy.

Specimen: peripheral blood. The source of these receptors is a human donor in good health.

By frequency, this clonotype is medium-sized. This rearrangement joins TRBV15 to TRBJ2-1. Germline V gene data show CDR1 as LNHNV and CDR2 as YYDKDF (reference sequence). There are 14 residues in the CDR3. The CDR3 region is CATSRDRLSNEQFF.

V gene TRBV27 combines with J gene TRBJ1-2; the D gene TCRdb calls, TRBD1, cannot be checked with no DNA. Germline-derived CDR1 and CDR2 are MNHEY and SMNVEV (reference sequence). The CDR3 loop spans 14 amino acids. CDR3 loop: CASSNGGLPYGYTF.

This chain's CDR3 is CASRHRDYTGELFF. The chain couples TRBV2 to TRBJ2-2; the TCRdb D gene call, TRBD2, has no DNA to confirm it. Germline V CDR1 and CDR2: SNHLY, FYNNEI. This CDR3 comprises 14 residues.

In terms of frequency, this clonotype is medium-sized. The J gene is TRBJ2-7, the V gene TRBV29-1; TCRdb selects TRBD1, and the lack of DNA leaves this call unchecked. The CDR3 runs to 13 residues. CDR1 and CDR2 (germline): SQVTM, ANQGSEA. CDR3 residues: CSVEGEFSYEQYF.

The J gene is TRBJ1-6, the V gene TRBV27. Germline V CDR1 and CDR2: MNHEY, SMNVEV (reference sequence). This CDR3 contains 17 residues. CDR3 amino acids: CASSLSGQSSYNSPLHF.

This clonotype is identified as medium-sized from frequency. J is TRBJ2-5 and V is TRBV27; TCRdb's D gene call, TRBD1, goes unchecked for lack of DNA. Germline-derived CDR1 and CDR2 are MNHEY and SMNVEV (reference sequence). The CDR3 has 14 amino acids. The CDR3: CASSPQGAWVTQYF.

This clonotype is classed as medium-sized by frequency. The gene calls are TRBV6-1 and TRBJ2-7; TCRdb reports TRBD1, a call that lacks DNA to check it against. Germline V gives CDR1 MNHNS, CDR2 SASEGT. The CDR3 is made up of 14 amino acids. Here the CDR3 reads CASSGAGGPYEQYF.

The chain recombines TRBV10-3 with TRBJ1-1; as DNA is missing, the TRBD1 call by TCRdb cannot be tested. Per the germline V gene, CDR1 is ENHRY and CDR2 is SYGVKD. This CDR3 is built from 13 residues. The CDR3: CAIGRDRDTEAFF.

According to its frequency, this clonotype is medium-sized. CDR3 amino acids: CSVVGSKSYGYTF. The chain employs TRBV29-1 and TRBJ1-2. From germline, CDR1 is SQVTM and CDR2 ANQGSEA. The length of the CDR3 is 13 residues.